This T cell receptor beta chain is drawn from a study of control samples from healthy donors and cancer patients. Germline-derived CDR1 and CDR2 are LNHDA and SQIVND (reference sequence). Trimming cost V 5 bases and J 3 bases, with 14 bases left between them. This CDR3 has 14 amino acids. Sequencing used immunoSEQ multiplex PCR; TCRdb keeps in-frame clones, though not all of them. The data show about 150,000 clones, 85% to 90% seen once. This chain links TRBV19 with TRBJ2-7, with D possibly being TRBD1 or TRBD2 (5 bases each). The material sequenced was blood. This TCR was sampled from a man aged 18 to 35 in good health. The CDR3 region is CASSARDGYYEQYF. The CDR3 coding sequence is TGTGCCAGTAGTGCCCGGGACGGATACTACGAGCAGTACTTC.